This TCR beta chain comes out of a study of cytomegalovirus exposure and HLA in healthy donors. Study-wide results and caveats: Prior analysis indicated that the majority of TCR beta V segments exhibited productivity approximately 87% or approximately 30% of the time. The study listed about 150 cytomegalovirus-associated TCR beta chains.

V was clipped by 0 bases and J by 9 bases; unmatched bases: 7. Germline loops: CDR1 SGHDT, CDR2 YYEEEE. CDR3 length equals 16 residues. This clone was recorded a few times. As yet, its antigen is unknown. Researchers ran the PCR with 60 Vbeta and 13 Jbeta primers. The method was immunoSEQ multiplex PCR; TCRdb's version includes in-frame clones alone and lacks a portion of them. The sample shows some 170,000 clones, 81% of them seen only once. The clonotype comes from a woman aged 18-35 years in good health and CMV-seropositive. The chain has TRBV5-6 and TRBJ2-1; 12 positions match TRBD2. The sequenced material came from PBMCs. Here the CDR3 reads CASSLAPSGGAGEQFF. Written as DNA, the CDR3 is TGTGCCAGCAGCTTGGCCCCTAGCGGGGGGGCCGGTGAGCAGTTCTTC.